A selection of T cell receptor beta chains follows, all from one sample in a study of cytomegalovirus exposure and HLA in healthy donors. Sequencing was performed with immunoSEQ multiplex PCR; in TCRdb, only in-frame clones are kept and a portion is missing. The table lists about 160,000 clones, approximately 83% of them singletons. The sequenced sample consisted of PBMCs. The receptors were gathered from a boy younger than 10 in good health and CMV-seronegative. The CDR3 runs from the conserved cysteine through the conserved F or W. The D gene is left open where the match is weak. Size is stated for part of the rows, as once, few or many counts, or as a class when the clone is expanded.

V gene	J gene	D gene	clone size	CDR3 protein	CDR3 DNA
TRBV7-9	TRBJ1-5	-	-	CASSLAGEQPQHF	TGTGCCAGCAGCTTAGCAGGGGAACAGCCCCAGCATTTT
TRBV7-2	TRBJ1-2	TRBD1	-	CASSSGQVFYGYTF	TGTGCCAGCAGCTCTGGACAGGTCTTCTATGGCTACACCTTC
TRBV30	TRBJ1-3	TRBD1	-	CAWSATGASGNTIYF	TGTGCCTGGAGTGCAACAGGGGCCTCTGGAAACACCATATATTTT
TRBV27	TRBJ2-1	TRBD2	-	CASSYGGATYNEQFF	TGTGCCAGCAGTTACGGGGGGGCGACTTACAATGAGCAGTTCTTC
TRBV6-5	TRBJ2-5	-	-	CASRNTGPETQYF	TGTGCCAGCAGAAACACAGGGCCAGAGACCCAGTACTTC
TRBV25-1	TRBJ2-1	-	-	CASSATGSHEQFF	TGTGCCAGCAGTGCCACAGGGTCCCATGAGCAGTTCTTC
TRBV5-6	TRBJ1-2	TRBD1	few	CASSLAPQGAYGYTF	TGTGCCAGCAGCTTGGCCCCGCAGGGGGCCTATGGCTACACCTTC
TRBV7-9	TRBJ2-7	-	-	CASSLKGPGEQYF	TGTGCCAGCAGCTTAAAGGGCCCGGGGGAGCAGTACTTC
TRBV4-3	TRBJ2-5	TRBD1	-	CASSQDWSWDRGRETQYF	TGCGCCAGCAGCCAAGATTGGTCGTGGGACAGGGGGCGGGAGACCCAGTACTTC
TRBV30	TRBJ2-6	-	-	CAWRETGRSGANVLTF	TGTGCCTGGAGGGAGACAGGGAGGTCCGGGGCCAACGTCCTGACTTTC
TRBV18	TRBJ1-2	TRBD1	-	CASSPGQGGGYTF	TGTGCCAGCTCACCCGGACAGGGGGGGGGCTACACCTTC
TRBV5-1	TRBJ2-2	-	-	CASSPRQSANTGELFF	TGCGCCAGCAGCCCTCGACAGAGCGCGAACACCGGGGAGCTGTTTTTT
TRBV6-6	TRBJ2-5	TRBD2	-	CASSSQPGTRNF	TGTGCCAGCAGTTCACAACCCGGGACTAGGAACTTC
TRBV2	TRBJ2-6	-	-	CASSEVKRFTGLSGANVLTF	TGTGCCAGCAGTGAGGTCAAGAGGTTTACAGGTCTCTCTGGGGCCAACGTCCTGACTTTC
TRBV7-6	TRBJ2-2	TRBD1	-	CASSRAGTAGELFF	TGTGCCAGCAGCCGGGCCGGGACAGCCGGGGAGCTGTTTTTT
TRBV11-2	TRBJ1-4	TRBD1	-	CASRPGTGVEKLFF	TGTGCCAGCAGACCCGGGACAGGGGTTGAAAAACTGTTTTTT
TRBV7-8	TRBJ1-4	-	few	CASSLLRATNEKLFF	TGTGCCAGCAGCTTACTTAGAGCAACTAATGAAAAACTGTTTTTT
TRBV18	TRBJ1-1	-	-	CASSPIRRRVIVVNTEAFF	TGTGCCAGCTCCCCTATCCGTCGGAGGGTCATAGTAGTGAACACTGAAGCTTTCTTT
TRBV27	TRBJ2-3	-	few	CATTSRGIADTQYF	TGTGCCACCACGTCCCGGGGGATAGCAGATACGCAGTATTTT
TRBV5-4	TRBJ2-7	TRBD2	once	CASSPSAGGSYEQYF	TGTGCCAGCAGCCCCTCGGCGGGAGGGTCATACGAGCAGTACTTC
TRBV18	TRBJ1-6	TRBD1	-	CASSSNTGARNSPLHF	TGTGCCAGCTCATCCAATACAGGGGCCCGTAATTCACCCCTCCACTTT
TRBV5-1	TRBJ1-3	TRBD1	-	CASSQGQVGNTIYF	TGCGCCAGCAGCCAAGGACAGGTTGGAAACACCATATATTTT
TRBV19	TRBJ1-2	TRBD1	few	CASSRDRGYGYTF	TGTGCCAGTAGTCGGGACAGGGGCTATGGCTACACCTTC
TRBV7-8	TRBJ1-2	-	-	CASSLGPQGPILYGYTF	TGTGCCAGCAGCTTAGGACCTCAGGGCCCCATTCTATATGGCTACACCTTC
TRBV7-9	TRBJ1-2	-	-	CASSSTGHGYTF	TGTGCCAGCAGCTCGACAGGACATGGCTACACCTTC
TRBV5-4	TRBJ1-4	-	few	CASSLRGIDEKLFF	TGTGCCAGCAGCTTACGGGGGATTGATGAAAAACTGTTTTTT
TRBV11-2	TRBJ1-4	-	-	CASSPGATNEKLFF	TGTGCCAGCAGCCCAGGGGCAACTAATGAAAAACTGTTTTTT
TRBV6-6	TRBJ1-5	-	-	CASKNRQATGQPQHF	TGTGCCAGCAAAAACAGGCAGGCTACGGGTCAGCCCCAGCATTTT
TRBV5-6	TRBJ1-5	-	-	CASSLDRLNQPQHF	TGTGCCAGCAGCCTAGACAGATTGAATCAGCCCCAGCATTTT
TRBV12-5	TRBJ1-4	-	-	CASGSNGSPNEKLFF	TGTGCTAGTGGCTCTAACGGGTCACCTAATGAAAAACTGTTTTTT
TRBV7-9	TRBJ2-7	TRBD1	-	CASSSSDRVPYEQYF	TGTGCCAGCAGCTCATCCGACAGGGTGCCCTACGAGCAGTACTTC
TRBV6-1	TRBJ2-7	-	once	CASSYRPANYEQYF	TGTGCCAGCAGCTACAGACCCGCCAATTACGAGCAGTACTTC
TRBV5-5	TRBJ1-1	TRBD1	-	CASSLWTGIEAFF	TGTGCCAGCAGTCTATGGACAGGGATAGAAGCTTTCTTT
TRBV30	TRBJ1-2	-	once	CAWRSGRKFYGYTF	TGTGCCTGGAGGAGCGGACGGAAATTCTATGGCTACACCTTC
TRBV5-1	TRBJ2-5	-	-	CASSFMGAAETQYF	TGCGCCAGCAGCTTCATGGGGGCCGCGGAGACCCAGTACTTC
TRBV15	TRBJ1-6	-	-	CATSRVGQSSYNSPLHF	TGTGCCACCAGCAGAGTGGGACAAAGCTCCTATAATTCACCCCTCCACTTT
TRBV6-5	TRBJ2-3	-	-	CASSYSRGLRRDTQYF	TGTGCCAGCAGTTACTCGCGGGGACTTAGGCGGGATACGCAGTATTTT
TRBV7-8	TRBJ2-7	-	-	CASSLALRETNEQYF	TGTGCCAGCAGCTTAGCACTGCGGGAAACCAACGAGCAGTACTTC
TRBV11-3	TRBJ2-3	-	-	CASSLGGGSTDTQYF	TGTGCCAGCAGCTTAGGCGGCGGGAGCACAGATACGCAGTATTTT
TRBV27	TRBJ1-2	-	-	CASRPGGWNYGYTF	TGTGCCAGCAGACCGGGGGGATGGAACTATGGCTACACCTTC
TRBV7-9	TRBJ2-7	-	-	CASSLPYRGYEQYF	TGTGCCAGCAGCTTACCTTATCGGGGCTACGAGCAGTACTTC
TRBV18	TRBJ2-5	TRBD1	once	CASSPGQLQETQYF	TGTGCCAGCTCACCGGGACAGCTTCAAGAGACCCAGTACTTC
TRBV27	TRBJ2-6	-	once	CASSPTLSGANVLTF	TGTGCCAGCAGTCCTACCCTCTCTGGGGCCAACGTCCTGACTTTC
TRBV6-5	TRBJ1-2	TRBD1	-	CASSRGQEYGYTF	TGTGCCAGCAGCCGGGGACAGGAGTATGGCTACACCTTC